This T cell receptor beta chain was retrieved from a study of memory CD4+ T cells and cytomegalovirus serostatus. Whole-study context: Donors were healthy Belgian adults, 10 or so CMV seropositive and about two dozen seronegative.

Libraries were prepared by immunoSEQ multiplex PCR; TCRdb keeps only in-frame clonotypes and omits some of them. The table lists 40,000 or so clones, 75% to 80% of them singletons. Germline V gene lookup returns CDR1 LGHNA and CDR2 YNFKEQ. With 0 bases clipped from V and 5 bases from J, the junction kept 9 bases outside the gene matches. The CDR3 totals 16 residues. The sort gate was single viable CD3+CD4+CD8-CD45RO+ cells for memory CD4+ T cells. Source material: memory CD4+ T cells from blood. This TCR derives from an adult in good health and CMV-seronegative. This sequence joins TRBV4-2 and TRBJ2-5; 7 nucleotides align to TRBD1. CDR3 protein: CASSQDLAKGAETQYF. CDR3 in DNA: TGTGCCAGCAGCCAAGATTTAGCCAAGGGGGCGGAGACCCAGTACTTC.